The 15 T cell receptor beta chains below all came from one sample that was sequenced in a study of cytomegalovirus exposure and HLA in healthy donors (dated by TCRdb to between 2016 and 2019). The library came from the immunoSEQ multiplex PCR assay. For the multiplex PCR, a mixture combining 60 forward primers for TCR Vbeta segments and 13 reverse primers for TCR Jbeta segments was used. TCRdb stores this immuneACCESS table with in-frame sequences only. Part of the clones is absent; in the studies checked, under half of the shortfall reflects unresolved V genes, and no reason is known for the rest. Present in this sample are 150,000 to 200,000 clones, roughly 83% of which were seen just once. Jointly, the top ten make up roughly 1.5% of the sample. The sample consisted of PBMCs. The source of these receptors is a woman aged 18-29 years in good health and CMV-seronegative.

DNA of the CDR3: TGTGCCAGCAGAGACAGCGATAGCAATCAGCCCCAGCATTTT. This sequence encodes CASRDSDSNQPQHF. The rearrangement links TRBV6-1 to TRBJ1-5; D is possibly TRBD1 (5 bases). Germline loops: CDR1 MNHNS, CDR2 SASEGT. The CDR3 totals 14 residues. The V gene lost 6 bases and the J gene lost 0 bases, with 9 bases spanning the gap.

V usage is TRBV6-1 and J usage is TRBJ2-5, with TRBD2 matching over 7 bases. The DNA end favors TRBJ2-7, so the J call may be wrong. The CDR3 runs 15 residues. Germline CDR1 MNHNS, CDR2 SASEGT. The CDR3 sequence: CASSETGGSSYEQYF. CDR3 bases: TGTGCCAGCAGTGAGACCGGGGGGAGCTCCTACGAGCAGTACTTC.

The chain joins TRBV6-1 to TRBJ2-4, with 8 bases aligning to TRBD1. CDR1 and CDR2 (germline): MNHNS, SASEGT. After removal of 6 bases from V and 8 bases from J, the junction contained 6 bases not matched to a gene. This CDR3 contains 13 residues. This chain's CDR3 is CASSRTGSYIQYF. CDR3 nucleotide sequence: TGTGCCAGCAGCAGGACAGGGTCGTACATTCAGTACTTC.

The J gene is TRBJ2-3, the V gene TRBV5-1, with 15 bases aligning to TRBD2. J gave up 2 bases and V 4 bases, and 8 bases lay outside the gene matches. Germline CDR1 reads SGHRS; CDR2 reads YFSETQ. There are 18 residues in the CDR3. CDR3 nucleotide sequence: TGCGCCAGCAGCCCGGGACTAGCGGGGGGAATCGACACAGATACGCAGTATTTT. This gives the protein CASSPGLAGGIDTDTQYF.

The chain joins TRBV5-6 to TRBJ1-2; D is uncertain. The CDR3 spans 13 residues. Germline V gene lookup returns CDR1 SGHDT and CDR2 YYEEEE. V shed 0 bases and J shed 8 bases, with 11 bases lying between them. CDR3 sequence: CASSLDPGSGYTF. The CDR3 DNA reads TGTGCCAGCAGCTTGGACCCGGGAAGCGGCTACACCTTC. The whole variable domain, remainder taken from reference TRBV5-6 and TRBJ1-2, is DAGVTQSPTHLIKTRGQQVTLRCSPKSGHDTVSWYQQALGQGPQFIFQYYEEEERQRGNFPDRFSGHQFPNYSSELNVNALLLGDSALYLCASSLDPGSGYTFGSGTRLTVV.

The rearrangement joins TRBV6-1 to TRBJ2-1; tentative D call: TRBD2 (6 bases). V was shortened by 1 base and J by 3 bases, with 13 bases between the two germline ends. The CDR3 has 16 amino acids. Germline V gene lookup returns CDR1 MNHNS and CDR2 SASEGT. CDR3 in amino acids: CASSEGRTILYNEQFF. In DNA form, the CDR3 reads TGTGCCAGCAGTGAAGGTCGGACTATACTCTACAATGAGCAGTTCTTC.

The chain carries TRBV27 and TRBJ1-2; tentatively, D is TRBD1 (5 bases). CDR3 size: 15 residues. V was trimmed by 5 bases and J by 8 bases, leaving 21 bases between them. Germline CDR1 reads MNHEY; CDR2 reads SMNVEV (reference sequence). The CDR3 loop reads CASSATRTGGTGYTF. DNA for the CDR3: TGTGCCAGCAGTGCTACCCGTACAGGCGGGACGGGCTACACCTTC.

The chain carries TRBV19 and TRBJ2-1; D may be TRBD1 (5 bases). V lost 7 bases and J 0 bases, leaving 13 bases between the germline ends. Germline V CDR1 and CDR2: LNHDA, SQIVND (reference sequence). The CDR3 has 15 amino acids. CDR3 region: CASKGQGLSYNEQFF. CDR3 in DNA: TGTGCCAGTAAAGGGCAGGGCCTCTCCTACAATGAGCAGTTCTTC.

The chain combines TRBV15 with TRBJ1-2; 7 bases line up with TRBD1. The CDR3 extends over 14 amino acids. The J segment lost 0 bases and the V segment lost 5 bases, leaving 3 bases of the junction unmatched. Germline values: CDR1 LNHNV, CDR2 YYDKDF (reference sequence). The CDR3: CATSVGTANYGYTF. DNA of the CDR3: TGTGCCACCAGCGTCGGGACAGCTAACTATGGCTACACCTTC.

The chain joins TRBV30 to TRBJ2-5; TRBD2 aligns across 8 bases. With the DNA end fitting TRBJ2-7 better, the J assignment may be wrong. Germline V gene sequence: CDR1 GTSNPN, CDR2 SVGIG (reference sequence). CDR3 length: 17 amino acids. CDR3 bases: TGTGCCTGGAGTGTAATTTCAGAGCGGGGGAGCTCCTACGAGCAGTACTTC. Protein sequence: CAWSVISERGSSYEQYF.

V usage is TRBV5-6 and J usage is TRBJ1-3; D is uncertain. This CDR3 contains 15 residues. CDR1 and CDR2 (germline): SGHDT, YYEEEE. V lost 0 bases, J lost 2 bases, and 9 bases lay in between. The CDR3 spells CASSLGPGTGNTIYF. CDR3 bases: TGTGCCAGCAGCTTGGGGCCGGGGACTGGAAACACCATATATTTT.

V usage is TRBV10-1 and J usage is TRBJ2-2, with 12 bases fitting TRBD1. The CDR3 runs to 18 residues. The germline CDR1 and CDR2 sequences are WNHNN and SYGVQD (reference sequence). The trim removed 2 bases at V and 6 bases at J, leaving 10 bases unmatched. DNA of the CDR3: TGCGCCAGCAGTGAGCGGGACAGGGGGCCCACCAGGGCCGGGGAGCTGTTTTTT. This translates into CASSERDRGPTRAGELFF.

The V call is TRBV15, the J call TRBJ1-4; 7 nucleotides agree with TRBD1. The CDR3 is made up of 15 amino acids. Losses at the gene ends were 0 bases for V and 5 bases for J; bases not matched to a gene: 3. Looked up from germline, CDR1 is LNHNV and CDR2 is YYDKDF (reference sequence). Written as DNA, the CDR3 is TGTGCCACCAGCAGAGATGGGACAGTAAATGAAAAACTGTTTTTT. Its protein product is CATSRDGTVNEKLFF. Using reference TRBV15 and TRBJ1-4 for the parts outside the CDR3, the full variable domain is DAMVIQNPRYQVTQFGKPVTLSCSQTLNHNVMYWYQQKSSQAPKLLFHYYDKDFNNEADTPDNFQSRRPNTSFCFLDIRSPGLGDTAMYLCATSRDGTVNEKLFFGSGTQLSVL.

V gene TRBV30 combines with J gene TRBJ1-2; D is ambiguous. The germline V gene has CDR1 GTSNPN and CDR2 SVGIG (reference sequence). This CDR3 region has 12 residues. Trimming stripped 2 bases from V and 5 bases from J, with 9 bases between. CDR3 region: CAWSRDLYGYTF. CDR3 coding DNA: TGTGCCTGGAGTCGCGATCTTTATGGCTACACCTTC. The complete variable domain, with remaining parts taken from reference TRBV30 and TRBJ1-2, reads SQTIHQWPATLVQPVGSPLSLECTVEGTSNPNLYWYRQAAGRGLQLLFYSVGIGQISSEVPQNLSASRPQDRQFILSSKKLLLSDSGFYLCAWSRDLYGYTFGSGTRLTVV.

J is TRBJ1-1 and V is TRBV6-4; 7 nucleotides align to TRBD1. V shed 11 bases and J 1 base; nucleotides not matched to a gene: 10. The V gene's germline CDR1 is MRHNA and CDR2 SNTAGT. CDR3 length: 14 residues. CDR3 nucleotides: TGTGCCGGGTACCACAGGGGCCGGAACACTGAAGCTTTCTTT. Translation: CAGYHRGRNTEAFF.